This record looks at one TCR beta chain sequence and its context. This sample was taken from a study of blood T cell repertoires in COVID-19. The overall study: PBMCs, B-cell-depleted T cells, or T cells provided the cDNA or gDNA that made up the material.

Seattle patients were enrolled while actively infected and followed longitudinally. This table comes from immunoSEQ multiplex PCR, and its TCRdb copy is limited to in-frame clones, with some not included. The data hold roughly 42,000 clones, with roughly 92% observed a single time. Sequencing was performed on peripheral blood. The receptor's source is a man aged 45-60 years with COVID-19, enrolled during active disease.

The CDR3 protein is CASSSLGGGYEQYF. The CDR3 region has the DNA TGTGCCAGCAGCTCTTTGGGGGGTGGATACGAGCAGTACTTC. This chain links TRBV7-9 with TRBJ2-7; perhaps TRBD2 as D (6 bases). This CDR3 region has 14 residues. Trimming took 4 bases from V and 4 from J, leaving 14 bases between them. Germline V CDR1 and CDR2: SEHNR, FQNEAQ (reference sequence). Drawing the rest from reference TRBV7-9 and TRBJ2-7, the complete variable domain is DTGVSQNPRHKITKRGQNVTFRCDPISEHNRLYWYRQTLGQGPEFLTYFQNEAQLEKSRLLSDRFSAERPKGSFSTLEIQRTEQGDSAMYLCASSSLGGGYEQYFGPGTRLTVT.